Below are 21 T cell receptor beta chains sequenced from a single sample in a study of shared clonotypes between healthy human individuals. Positive CCR7 selection of CD45RO-negative cells yielded the naive CD8 cells, and terminally differentiated effector memory CD45RA+ cells were excluded. Repertoires were generated with immunoSEQ multiplex PCR, while TCRdb's copy carries only in-frame clones and drops some. The table lists about 1,800,000 clones, about 95% of them singletons. Sequencing was performed on naive CD8+ T cells sorted from blood. These receptors all come from a man aged 18-30 years in good health.

The V and J genes are TRBV5-6 and TRBJ2-2; D gene uncertain. Per the germline V gene, CDR1 is SGHDT and CDR2 is YYEEEE. The CDR3 covers 14 residues. The V and J ends lost 5 bases and 8 bases respectively, with 16 bases between them. The CDR3 DNA reads as TGTGCCAGCAGTCCTGTTCTACCTCCTGGGGAGCTGTTTTTT. It encodes CASSPVLPPGELFF. Complete variable domain (other parts from reference TRBV5-6 and TRBJ2-2): DAGVTQSPTHLIKTRGQQVTLRCSPKSGHDTVSWYQQALGQGPQFIFQYYEEEERQRGNFPDRFSGHQFPNYSSELNVNALLLGDSALYLCASSPVLPPGELFFGEGSRLTVL.

The chain links TRBV9 to TRBJ2-7, with D hard to call. CDR1 is SGDLS and CDR2 is YYNGEE in the germline V gene. The CDR3 sequence is 13 residues long. Trimming stripped 3 bases from V and 7 bases from J, with 14 bases between. The DNA of the CDR3 is TGTGCCAGCAGCGCTATAACCTCCTCAGAGCAGTACTTC. It translates to CASSAITSSEQYF.

The chain joins TRBV7-9 to TRBJ1-4, with a possible D match to TRBD1 (5 bases). The CDR3 consists of 17 residues. The germline V and J ends were trimmed by 4 bases and 0 bases, with 15 bases remaining between them. CDR1 and CDR2 from the germline V gene are SEHNR and FQNEAQ (reference sequence). The CDR3 sequence is CASSSTDRTPTNEKLFF. In DNA, the CDR3 is TGTGCCAGCAGCTCCACCGACAGAACACCAACTAATGAAAAACTGTTTTTT.

CDR3: CASSLDLANEQFF. The CDR3 DNA follows: TGTGCCAGCAGCTTGGATTTGGCCAATGAGCAGTTCTTC. The chain couples TRBV5-5 to TRBJ2-1; D remains unclear. Trimming removed 0 bases from V and 6 bases from J, with 7 bases in between. This CDR3 is built from 13 residues. CDR1 SGHKS and CDR2 YYEKEE come from the germline V gene (reference sequence).

The chain combines TRBV27 with TRBJ1-4; 10 nucleotides align to TRBD1. Germline V CDR1 and CDR2: MNHEY, SMNVEV (reference sequence). The CDR3 contains 16 residues. V trimming: 3 bases; J trimming: 4 bases; junction bases outside the gene matches: 5. The CDR3 DNA sequence: TGTGCCAGCAGTTTGGGGACAGGGGCTCTTAATGAAAAACTGTTTTTT. Its protein product is CASSLGTGALNEKLFF.

The gene calls are TRBV28 and TRBJ2-7, with 7 bases aligning to TRBD1. Germline CDR1 MDHEN, CDR2 SYDVKM. The junction had 6 bases not matched to a gene; V was cut back by 5 bases and J by 5 bases. The CDR3 contains 13 residues. The CDR3 protein is CASSVTGSHEQYF. As DNA, the CDR3 is TGTGCCAGCAGTGTGACAGGGTCGCACGAGCAGTACTTC.

The sample holds one count of this clone. The chain couples TRBV5-6 to TRBJ1-6; D is unclear. Trimming took 5 bases from V and 0 from J, leaving 9 bases between them. The CDR3 is 15 amino acids. The germline V gene encodes CDR1 SGHDT and CDR2 YYEEEE. CDR3 sequence: CASRIESSYNSPLHF. CDR3 DNA sequence: TGTGCCAGCAGAATAGAGAGCTCCTATAATTCACCCCTCCACTTT.

The chain recombines TRBV23-1 with TRBJ2-4; weak D call: TRBD1 (6 bases). TRBV23-1 has ORF status, its function being uncertain. V was cut by 4 bases and J by 6 bases, with 19 bases left in between. The CDR3 runs 16 residues. The CDR3 DNA sequence: TGCGCCAGCAGTCCAATTACAGGGACCCACGGAAACATTCAGTACTTC. It encodes CASSPITGTHGNIQYF.

The rearrangement links TRBV5-4 to TRBJ2-3, with unresolved D. The CDR3 has 14 amino acids. Germline V gene sequence: CDR1 SGHNT, CDR2 YYREEE (reference sequence). V was pared by 4 bases and J by 2 bases, with 11 bases between. CDR3 loop: CASSPESNTDTQYF. The CDR3 DNA reads TGTGCCAGCAGCCCGGAAAGTAACACAGATACGCAGTATTTT.

The CDR3 sequence: CASSYGASGGSYEQYF. As DNA, the CDR3 is TGTGCCAGCAGTTACGGGGCTAGCGGGGGATCCTACGAGCAGTACTTC. The chain has TRBV6-5 and TRBJ2-7; 10 bases agree with TRBD2. CDR3 length: 16 residues. V lost 2 bases, J lost 1 base, and 5 bases stayed unmatched. The germline V gene encodes CDR1 MNHEY and CDR2 SVGAGI.

The V and J genes are TRBV9 and TRBJ2-1, with D uncertain. Germline V lookup: CDR1 SGDLS, CDR2 YYNGEE. CDR3 length: 13 amino acids. V was cut by 0 bases and J by 8 bases, with 9 bases left in between. CDR3 bases: TGTGCCAGCAGCGTAGGACGAACGGATGAGCAGTTCTTC. It encodes CASSVGRTDEQFF. The full variable domain, completed using reference TRBV9 and TRBJ2-1, is DSGVTQTPKHLITATGQRVTLRCSPRSGDLSVYWYQQSLDQGLQFLIQYYNGEERAKGNILERFSAQQFPDLHSELNLSSLELGDSALYFCASSVGRTDEQFFGPGTRLTVL.

CDR3 protein: CASSPYGPDTGELFF. For the CDR3, the DNA is TGTGCCAGCAGTCCCTATGGCCCAGACACCGGGGAGCTGTTTTTT. The chain carries TRBV27 and TRBJ2-2; D is unclear. V shed 5 bases and J shed 3 bases, with 13 bases lying between them. Per germline, CDR1 MNHEY and CDR2 SMNVEV (reference sequence). The CDR3 is 15 residues long.

The V gene is TRBV4-1, the J gene TRBJ2-1; 7 bases agree with TRBD1. The CDR3 is made up of 15 amino acids. J lost 2 bases, V lost 4 bases, and 5 bases had no gene match. CDR1 is MGHRA, CDR2 YSYEKL, per germline. The CDR3 sequence is CASSLDRATYNEQFF. In DNA, the CDR3 is TGCGCCAGCAGCCTAGACAGGGCAACCTACAATGAGCAGTTCTTC.

This rearrangement joins TRBV9 to TRBJ1-6; 9 bases align to TRBD1. Germline CDR1 is SGDLS and CDR2 is YYNGEE. The CDR3 length is 16 residues. V shed 2 bases, J shed 8 bases, and the junction held 8 bases outside the gene matches. CDR3 region: CASSVGYRGLDSPLHF. The CDR3, as DNA: TGTGCCAGCAGCGTCGGCTACAGGGGGCTAGATTCACCCCTCCACTTT. The complete variable domain, with remaining parts taken from reference TRBV9 and TRBJ1-6, reads DSGVTQTPKHLITATGQRVTLRCSPRSGDLSVYWYQQSLDQGLQFLIQYYNGEERAKGNILERFSAQQFPDLHSELNLSSLELGDSALYFCASSVGYRGLDSPLHFGNGTRLTVT.

The rearrangement uses TRBV21-1 and TRBJ2-7; the D call in the table, TRBD2, was not verified against the DNA. TRBV21-1 is a listed pseudogene. The CDR3 covers 15 residues. CDR3 sequence (DNA): TGTGCCAGCAAGGGGACTAGCGGGCCTCACCCCGAGCAGTACTTC. It encodes CASKGTSGPHPEQYF.

This clone was seen a single time. Within the sample, other DNA sequences also encode this same CDR3. The chain joins TRBV9 to TRBJ2-7; 7 nucleotides match TRBD1. V lost 2 bases to trimming and J lost 0 bases; unmatched junction nucleotides: 2. CDR1 is SGDLS and CDR2 is YYNGEE in the germline V gene. The CDR3 has 14 residues. The CDR3 sequence: CASSVGQSSYEQYF. CDR3 sequence (DNA): TGTGCCAGCAGCGTGGGACAGAGCTCCTACGAGCAGTACTTC.

Regarding this clone: At the DNA level, this CDR3 is encoded by other sequences in the same sample as well. The rearrangement joins TRBV6-6 to TRBJ2-1; perhaps TRBD1 as D (5 bases). V lost 2 bases to trimming and J lost 7 bases, with 6 bases between them. This CDR3 is 12 amino acids long. CDR1 is MNHNY, CDR2 SVGAGI, per germline (reference sequence). The CDR3 reads CASSYTGNEQFF. The CDR3 DNA is TGTGCCAGCAGTTACACAGGAAATGAGCAGTTCTTC.

The V and J genes are TRBV7-6 and TRBJ2-2; D gene unclear. Germline V gene sequence: CDR1 SGHVS, CDR2 FNYEAQ. The length of the CDR3 is 13 residues. The V gene lost 3 bases and the J gene lost 3 bases, with 5 bases spanning the gap. Written as DNA, the CDR3 is TGTGCCAGCAGCTTCGTTGACACCGGGGAGCTGTTTTTT. Its translation: CASSFVDTGELFF.

V is TRBV13 and J is TRBJ2-6; 9 bases match TRBD1. CDR1 and CDR2 from the germline V gene are PRHDT and FYEKMQ (reference sequence). CDR3 length: 19 residues. The V and J ends lost 6 bases and 0 bases, in that order; junction bases with no gene match: 12. The CDR3 region is CASSPLSTGGASGANVLTF. CDR3 in DNA: TGTGCCAGCAGTCCTCTGTCGACAGGGGGGGCCTCTGGGGCCAACGTCCTGACTTTC.

This chain uses TRBV11-2 with TRBJ2-4; TRBD1 might be the D (6 bases). The CDR3 spans 15 residues. Per the germline V gene, CDR1 is SGHAT and CDR2 is FQNNGV. The V gene lost 5 bases and the J gene lost 5 bases, with 16 bases spanning the gap. CDR3 residues: CASSPHPDSENIQYF. The CDR3 DNA is TGTGCCAGCAGCCCACATCCGGACAGTGAAAACATTCAGTACTTC.

This clone occurred once. V and J are TRBV27 and TRBJ2-7; D is unresolved. CDR3 size: 16 residues. Germline values: CDR1 MNHEY, CDR2 SMNVEV (reference sequence). V dropped 7 bases and J dropped 0 bases, with 19 bases sitting between them. The CDR3 nucleotides read TGTGCCAGCAACCCCGGCCCAAGCTCGAGCTCCTACGAGCAGTACTTC. It translates to CASNPGPSSSSYEQYF.